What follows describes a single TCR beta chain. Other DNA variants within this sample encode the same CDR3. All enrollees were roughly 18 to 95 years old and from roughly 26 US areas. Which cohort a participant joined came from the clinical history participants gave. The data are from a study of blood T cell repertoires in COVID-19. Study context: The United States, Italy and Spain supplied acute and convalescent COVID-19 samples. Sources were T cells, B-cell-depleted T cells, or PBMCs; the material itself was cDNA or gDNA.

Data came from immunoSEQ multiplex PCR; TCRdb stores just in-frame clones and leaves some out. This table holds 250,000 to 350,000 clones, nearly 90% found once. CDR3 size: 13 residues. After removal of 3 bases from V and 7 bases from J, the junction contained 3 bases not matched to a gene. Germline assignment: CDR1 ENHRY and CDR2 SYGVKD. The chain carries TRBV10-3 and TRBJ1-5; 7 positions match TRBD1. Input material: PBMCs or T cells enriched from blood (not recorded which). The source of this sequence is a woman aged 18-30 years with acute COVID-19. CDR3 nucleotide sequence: TGTGCCATCAGTGATGGAGGGGGCCAGCCCCAGCATTTT. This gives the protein CAISDGGGQPQHF.